The clone carrying this T cell receptor (beta chain) was counted only a few times. Its antigen is not known. The data derive from a study of blood T cells in healthy people across ages. Overall study: About one barcoded beta molecule per two T cells came from capture by template switching.

The CDR3 contains 15 residues. The J segment lost 0 bases and the V segment lost 3 bases, leaving 4 bases of the junction unmatched. Per germline, CDR1 PRHDT and CDR2 FYEKMQ (reference sequence). The second PCR ran roughly 6 to 11 cycles with a sample-barcoded 5' primer and J-beta primers. MiXCR, run by TCRdb on the 5' RACE reads, gives a single entry per CDR3 protein. The table lists over a million distinct CDR3 sequences, 42% of them singletons. Study results and caveats: When set beside aged donors, long-lived donors presented more naive CD4+ cells and higher diversity. Older age coincided with a roughly linear decline in TCR beta diversity per million T cells.

Extraction yielded at least 6 micrograms of total RNA per sample. The receptor comes from a woman under 30 in good health. The chain uses TRBV13 and TRBJ1-2, with 7 bases identical to TRBD1. Sequenced: blood. The chain's CDR3 is CASSLWDSTNYGYTF. The CDR3 DNA follows: TGTGCCAGCAGCTTGTGGGACAGCACTAACTATGGCTACACCTTC. Combining the CDR3 with reference TRBV13 and TRBJ1-2 gives the whole variable domain AAGVIQSPRHLIKEKRETATLKCYPIPRHDTVYWYQQGPGQDPQFLISFYEKMQSDKGSIPDRFSAQQFSDYHSELNMSSLELGDSALYFCASSLWDSTNYGYTFGSGTRLTVV.